Listed below are T cell receptor beta chains from one sample, sequenced in a study of blood T cells in healthy people across ages. Using its own MiXCR run on the 5' RACE reads, TCRdb lists one record per CDR3 protein. The repertoire includes approximately 1.5 million distinct CDR3 sequences, under 55% of them detected once, and about 3.8% sits in the top ten. Sequenced sample: blood. These receptors all come from a woman under 30 in good health. Both conserved end residues are part of each CDR3. Fields, in order: V gene, clone size, J gene, D gene, CDR3 DNA, CDR3 protein. D genes are given only for firm matches. Clone size is shown for a subset of rows, as once, few, many or a class of expanded clone.

>TRBV6-1|few|TRBJ2-3|TRBD2
TGTGCCAGCAGTGAGCCCGGGAGGCCTACCCACGATACGCAGTATTTT
CASSEPGRPTHDTQYF
>TRBV4-3|few|TRBJ2-5|NA
TGCGCCAGCAGCCAAGATTGGAACAGCCTCGAAGAGACCCAGTACTTC
CASSQDWNSLEETQYF
>TRBV12-3/TRBV12-4|few|TRBJ1-4|NA
TGTGCCAGCAGTCTAGGACAAAGACAAACTAATGAAAAACTGTTTTTT
CASSLGQRQTNEKLFF
>TRBV11-2|NA|TRBJ2-7|NA
TGTGCCAGCAGCTTTGATCCTACCGATTCCTACGAGCAGTACTTC
CASSFDPTDSYEQYF
>TRBV5-1|NA|TRBJ2-3|TRBD2
TGCGCCAGCAGCCGAGGGACTAGCGGATTCACAGATACGCAGTATTTT
CASSRGTSGFTDTQYF
>TRBV7-2|NA|TRBJ1-4|NA
TGTGCCAGCAGCCTAACAGGAAGTGAGGAAAAACTGTTTTTT
CASSLTGSEEKLFF
>TRBV6-5|NA|TRBJ2-1|TRBD2
TGTGCCAGCAGTCGCGGACTAGCGGGGGGACGGGATGAGCAGTTCTTC
CASSRGLAGGRDEQFF
>TRBV27|NA|TRBJ1-4|NA
TGTGCCAGCAGTTTATCATTCCGTGCAACTAATGAAAAACTGTTTTTT
CASSLSFRATNEKLFF
>TRBV4-1|few|TRBJ1-4|NA
TGCGCCAGCAGCCAAGAACCGGGTTTTGATGAAAAACTGTTTTTT
CASSQEPGFDEKLFF
>TRBV11-2|NA|TRBJ2-3|NA
TGTGCCAGCAGTCGCCAGGCTGGGGTGGAAGATACGCAGTATTTT
CASSRQAGVEDTQYF
>TRBV7-8|NA|TRBJ1-6|NA
TGTGCCAGCAGCTCCTACCGGAATTCACCCCTCCACTTT
CASSSYRNSPLHF
>TRBV20-1|many|TRBJ2-3|TRBD2
TGCAGTGCTAGAGTCCACGGGAGGGAAACAGATACGCAGTATTTT
CSARVHGRETDTQYF
>TRBV27|NA|TRBJ1-3|NA
TGTGCCAGCAGTTTAACAGGGTTGGGAAACACCATATATTTT
CASSLTGLGNTIYF
>TRBV18|few|TRBJ1-4|NA
TGTGCCAGCTCACTGAGGATCGGGTACCCAACTAATGAAAAACTGTTTTTT
CASSLRIGYPTNEKLFF
>TRBV29-1|NA|TRBJ2-7|NA
TGCAGCGTTGAAATAAGGATCCTCACCTCCTACGAGCAGTACTTC
CSVEIRILTSYEQYF
>TRBV12-3/TRBV12-4|NA|TRBJ2-1|NA
TGTGCCAGCAGTTTCCTGAGGGGGGGAACCTACAATGAGCAGTTCTTC
CASSFLRGGTYNEQFF
>TRBV11-2|many|TRBJ2-1|NA
TGTGCCAGCACGGGGGCCTCCTCCTACAATGAGCAGTTCTTC
CASTGASSYNEQFF
>TRBV12-3/TRBV12-4|NA|TRBJ1-1|NA
TGTGCCAGCAGTCGGTTGAGGGGACTGAACACTGAAGCTTTCTTT
CASSRLRGLNTEAFF
>TRBV10-3|few|TRBJ2-1|NA
TGTGCCATCAGGGCCCCTAGCAATGAGCAGTTCTTC
CAIRAPSNEQFF
>TRBV20-1|few|TRBJ2-3|NA
TGCAGTGCTAGAGATCGGGTCGGAAGGGATACGCAGTATTTT
CSARDRVGRDTQYF
>TRBV9|NA|TRBJ2-1|NA
TGTGCCAGCAGCGCCAAGCTGGGGTATTATGAGCAGTTCTTC
CASSAKLGYYEQFF
>TRBV4-1|once|TRBJ1-2|NA
TGCGCCAGCAGCCCCTCGGCGGGGACTGGGTATGGCTACACCTTC
CASSPSAGTGYGYTF
>TRBV28|NA|TRBJ1-2|TRBD1
TGTGCCAGCAGTTTATTCGACCGGGACAGGAAGTTCTCTTTTTATGGCTACACCTTC
CASSLFDRDRKFSFYGYTF
>TRBV20-1|few|TRBJ1-6|NA
TGCAGTGCCGCCGAGTCGCTTGGGGTCCCCATGGATTCACCCCTCCACTTT
CSAAESLGVPMDSPLHF
>TRBV20-1|NA|TRBJ1-2|TRBD1
TGCAGTGCTAGGCGGGACAGGGGAAATGGCTACACCTTC
CSARRDRGNGYTF
>TRBV24-1|NA|TRBJ2-1|TRBD2
TGTGCCACCAGTGATAGAAGCGGGAGGGCATACAATGAGCAGTTCTTC
CATSDRSGRAYNEQFF
>TRBV6-5|NA|TRBJ2-7|NA
TGTGCCAGCAGTCTCGGTCCTCGGGGGAATGAGCAGTACTTC
CASSLGPRGNEQYF
>TRBV3-1|NA|TRBJ2-7|TRBD1
TGTGCCAGCAGCCCCCCTGGGACAGGTCCATCCTACGAGCAGTACTTC
CASSPPGTGPSYEQYF
>TRBV12-3/TRBV12-4|NA|TRBJ2-7|NA
TGTGCCAGCAGCCCGCCACCGGTATCGGGCGAGCAGTACTTC
CASSPPPVSGEQYF
>TRBV7-3|NA|TRBJ2-1|TRBD2
TGTGCCAGCAGCTTAAAAGCCAGCGGGGTCTACAATGAGCAGTTCTTC
CASSLKASGVYNEQFF
>TRBV7-9|NA|TRBJ1-5|NA
TGTGCCAGCAGCTTATCTGGGGCCAGCCACAATCAGCCCCAGCATTTT
CASSLSGASHNQPQHF
>TRBV7-9|NA|TRBJ2-1|TRBD1
TGTGCCAGCAGCTTCCCCTCCTCAGGGGGGTTCTTC
CASSFPSSGGFF